This T cell receptor (beta chain) was captured by sequencing in a study of molecular identifiers for immune sequencing clone quantification (dated by TCRdb to the late 2010s). Background for the entire study: For a replicate experiment, RNA from roughly 21,000 or 96,000 naive CD8 T cells was divided into five aliquots, of which four were sequenced. This methods study benchmarked molecular-identifier clustering-based TCR repertoire sequencing (MIDCIRS) and TCR RNA copy counting, using CD8 T cells to do so. Broad study findings and their caveats: Spiked-in Jurkat TCR RNA equal to a single cell's worth was reported to be detectable even within 1,100,000 naive CD8 T cells. In CMV-specific effector cells, clones with more than 20 RNA copies accounted for over 97% of molecules, whereas in naive cells such clones accounted for under 1%. Modeling indicated about three TCR RNA copies recovered per cell, compared with around 9.8 by digital PCR, which implies a capture efficiency of approximately 30%. When barcode sub-clustering was not used, chimeric consensus sequences inflated TCR diversity, with chimeras reaching as high as 47%. Identical TCR molecules sharing a barcode could cause highly expanded clone sizes to be underestimated.

This clonotype was counted ten times or more. It has no known antigen specificity. Base-call qualities are not available, and no considerably larger clone is one nucleotide away. V is clipped by 3 bases and J by 2 bases, and the sequence between their germline boundaries is 10 bases long. From its cysteine to its phenylalanine, the CDR3 spans 14 amino acids. The CDR3 DNA has 42 bases and is translated from base 1. CDR1 and CDR2, per the germline V gene, are KGHDR and SFDVKD. Naive CD8 T cells, defined as CD8+CD4-CCR7+CD45RA+, were FACS-sorted into RLT Plus buffer on a BD FACSAria II. To compare sensitivity, a portion of the naive CD8 T cell RNA was divided evenly between MIDCIRS and a Smart-seq2-style 5'RACE protocol. CD8 T cells were enriched using RosetteSep CD8+ T Cell Enrichment Cocktail and Ficoll-Paque, and the enriched cells then underwent ACK red cell lysis. Library method: PCR. TCRdb names Illumina MiSeq as the instrument used. Total RNA was purified with the Qiagen AllPrep DNA/RNA kit. Before any analysis, reads coming from multiple sequencing runs of the same library were combined into one pool. Regarding the original processing steps: Only reads with exact TCR constant sequence were kept, trimmed to 150 nt, and grouped by their 12-nt molecular barcodes. Within each barcode group, reads were sub-clustered at a 15% Levenshtein threshold, and quality-weighted consensus sequences were built per RNA molecule. Non-functional sequences were excluded, and lower-count sequences lying one edit away from another sequence were also excluded. Barcode sub-clusters with fewer than 20% of the maximum read count were removed, based on fitting two negative binomial distributions. The public reads were quality trimmed at Q25 with fastp and then assembled into clones with MiXCR by TCRdb, keeping productive beta chains. A single entry per CDR3 protein holds the most common genes and DNA from its merged rows. What appears here as the V and J calls and clone size reflects TCRdb's work, not the paper's. For this sample the table gives about 40,000 distinct CDR3 sequences, of which less than 20% were detected only once. Of the sample, roughly 7% falls within the top ten clones.

The V gene is TRBV24-1 and the J gene is TRBJ2-7; 5 matching bases give a weak D call of TRBD2. The sample comprised naive CD8+ T cells from blood, with Jurkat cell RNA spiked in. The cell subset or site label, as the study defines it: FACS-sorted CD8+CD4-CCR7+CD45RA+ naive T cells. The TCR originated in a human donor in good health. Some libraries in this study had Jurkat cell RNA spiked in. The DNA is as follows: TGTGCCACCAGTGATGCGGGCCTAACCTACGAGCAGTACTTC. Its protein product is CATSDAGLTYEQYF.